The 24 T cell receptor beta chains given below trace back to one sample, sequenced in a study of chronic HIV infection and antiretroviral therapy (dated by TCRdb to the mid-2010s). Library method: 5' RACE. Sequencing took place on an Illumina MiSeq. Clones were called with MiXCR by TCRdb after fastp trimmed the public reads at Q25, and only in-frame beta chains were retained. A single entry per CDR3 protein holds the most common genes and DNA from its merged rows. This sample comprises about 48,000 distinct CDR3 sequences, about 20% of them detected only once. The ten largest clones represent 2.5% to 3% of the sample. Sequenced material: peripheral blood. These receptors were collected from an adult who had HIV and had not received antiretroviral therapy, or was an uninfected healthy control (not recorded which).

This clonotype was seen only a few times. The chain carries TRBV7-9 and TRBJ1-1; D is uncertain. This CDR3 region has 17 residues. Between the trimmed V and J ends, which lost 5 bases and 4 bases, there was a span of 23 bases. Germline V gene data show CDR1 as SEHNR and CDR2 as FQNEAQ (reference sequence). The DNA for the CDR3 is TGTGCCAGCAGCCCGCCCGGGCCCCGAAGCGATTCCACTGAAGCTTTCTTT. Amino acids: CASSPPGPRSDSTEAFF.

The rearrangement joins TRBV9 to TRBJ2-3, with D possibly being TRBD1 (5 bases). Germline lookup yields CDR1 SGDLS and CDR2 YYNGEE. The V end lost 1 base, the J end lost 0 bases, and 9 bases lay between the germline ends. The CDR3 totals 15 residues. The CDR3: CASSVQGFSTDTQYF. The CDR3 DNA reads TGTGCCAGCAGCGTACAGGGCTTTAGCACAGATACGCAGTATTTT.

The chain has TRBV27 and TRBJ1-1, with 8 bases lining up with TRBD1. The CDR3 loop spans 14 amino acids. Germline V lookup: CDR1 MNHEY, CDR2 SMNVEV (reference sequence). Trimming at V came to 5 bases and at J to 5 bases, leaving 7 bases not matched to a gene. The CDR3 DNA sequence: TGTGCCAGCAGTCTGGACAGGGAGGGAACTGAAGCTTTCTTT. Encoded protein: CASSLDREGTEAFF.

V gene TRBV11-2 combines with J gene TRBJ2-7, with TRBD1 identical over 8 bases. Germline-derived CDR1 and CDR2 are SGHAT and FQNNGV. The CDR3 extends over 18 amino acids. The ends lost 5 bases at V and 4 bases at J; junction bases unmatched: 19. The CDR3 sequence is CASSPTNRDRKTPYEQYF. In DNA form, the CDR3 reads TGTGCCAGCAGCCCGACTAACCGGGACAGGAAAACCCCTTACGAGCAGTACTTC. The variable domain in full, with the rest retrieved from reference TRBV11-2 and TRBJ2-7, is EAGVAQSPRYKIIEKRQSVAFWCNPISGHATLYWYQQILGQGPKLLIQFQNNGVVDDSQLPKDRFSAERLKGVDSTLKIQPAKLEDSAVYLCASSPTNRDRKTPYEQYFGPGTRLTVT.

This clonotype was seen at least ten times. This chain links TRBV27 with TRBJ1-4; 7 nucleotides agree with TRBD1. This CDR3 has 16 amino acids. The V and J ends lost 3 bases and 5 bases, in that order; junction bases with no gene match: 9. Germline V CDR1 and CDR2: MNHEY, SMNVEV (reference sequence). The CDR3 DNA follows: TGTGCCAGCAGTTTTGCCAGGGGACAGAGAAATGAAAAACTGTTTTTT. It translates to CASSFARGQRNEKLFF.

The sample holds a few counts of this clonotype. The chain combines TRBV29-1 with TRBJ2-7, with a tentative D call TRBD2 (5 bases). This CDR3 region has 15 residues. V lost 5 bases to trimming and J lost 6 bases, with 23 bases between them. Germline lookup yields CDR1 SQVTM and CDR2 ANQGSEA. The CDR3, as DNA: TGCAGCGTTAAACGACTAAGACAAACCGGGGTCGAGCAGTACTTC. This translates into CSVKRLRQTGVEQYF.

In its sample, this clonotype was seen a few times. The V gene is TRBV3-1, the J gene TRBJ2-5; no definite D call. V lost 1 base and J lost 5, with 2 bases in between. This CDR3 contains 11 residues. Per germline, CDR1 LGHDT and CDR2 YNNKEL (reference sequence). The CDR3 region is CASSQGETQYF. CDR3 DNA: TGTGCCAGCAGCCAAGGGGAGACCCAGTACTTC.

This clonotype showed up just a few times. The chain joins TRBV9 to TRBJ2-5, with a weak D call TRBD1 (5 bases). Per the germline V gene, CDR1 is SGDLS and CDR2 is YYNGEE. V dropped 2 bases and J dropped 3 bases, with 8 bases sitting between them. The CDR3 is made up of 13 amino acids. The CDR3 DNA follows: TGTGCCAGCAGCGTTGGCAGGGAAGAGACCCAGTACTTC. It encodes CASSVGREETQYF.

The chain carries TRBV27 and TRBJ2-3; TRBD2 agrees at 10 bases. The CDR3 is made up of 14 amino acids. Trimming at V came to 7 bases and at J to 4 bases, leaving 5 bases not matched to a gene. The germline gives CDR1 MNHEY, CDR2 SMNVEV (reference sequence). The CDR3 is CASKREGGSDTQYF. Written as DNA, the CDR3 is TGTGCCAGCAAGCGGGAGGGCGGGTCAGATACGCAGTATTTT.

The table lists this clonotype with a few counts. The V call is TRBV28, the J call TRBJ2-1; no clear D gene. The CDR3 spans 12 residues. Germline CDR1 is MDHEN and CDR2 is SYDVKM. Trimming shortened V by 3 bases and J by 2 bases, and 2 bases separated the two germline ends. The CDR3 here is CASSFPYNEQFF. CDR3 coding DNA: TGTGCCAGCAGTTTCCCCTACAATGAGCAGTTCTTC.

The rearrangement links TRBV10-1 to TRBJ1-2, with D tentatively TRBD1 (5 bases). CDR3 size: 14 residues. V lost 10 bases, J lost 2 bases, and 17 bases lay in between. Germline CDR1 is WNHNN and CDR2 is SYGVQD (reference sequence). This CDR3 is CATGGPGPNYGYTF. CDR3 in DNA: TGCGCCACCGGGGGTCCGGGGCCCAACTATGGCTACACCTTC.

The chain couples TRBV20-1 to TRBJ1-1; D unresolved. V gave up 7 bases and J gave up 4 bases, with 22 bases separating them. CDR3 length: 15 amino acids. Germline loops: CDR1 DFQATT, CDR2 SNEGSKA (reference sequence). DNA for the CDR3: TGCAGTGTTGTTTCTCTGGTCGGGTTCGGCACTGAAGCTTTCTTT. Translated: CSVVSLVGFGTEAFF.

This CDR3 reads CASSAGGAQQYF. As DNA, the CDR3 is TGTGCCAGCAGCGCCGGCGGCGCCCAGCAGTACTTC. The chain couples TRBV9 to TRBJ2-7, with no clear D. Germline CDR1 and CDR2: SGDLS and YYNGEE. The V gene lost 3 bases and the J gene lost 8 bases, with 12 bases spanning the gap. This CDR3 has 12 residues.

This clonotype occurred a few times. The gene calls are TRBV10-3 and TRBJ2-7, with a possible D match to TRBD2 (8 bases). Trimming pared 4 bases from V and 2 bases from J, leaving 18 bases between. This CDR3 has 16 amino acids. Germline V CDR1 and CDR2: ENHRY, SYGVKD. CDR3 sequence reads: CAISAGGDRNTYEQYF. For the CDR3, the DNA is TGTGCCATCAGTGCCGGGGGGGACAGAAATACCTACGAGCAGTACTTC.

This clonotype was picked up a small number of times. V and J are TRBV4-1 and TRBJ2-3, with D unresolved. In germline, CDR1 is MGHRA, CDR2 YSYEKL. This CDR3 has 13 amino acids. V shed 0 bases and J shed 3 bases, with 4 bases lying between them. This CDR3 is CASSQDRTDTQYF. The CDR3 DNA is TGCGCCAGCAGCCAAGATCGGACAGATACGCAGTATTTT.

This chain connects TRBV12-3 or TRBV12-4 to TRBJ2-1; D possibly matches TRBD1 or TRBD2 (6 bases each). The length of the CDR3 is 16 residues. V lost 4 bases and J 9 bases, leaving 22 bases between the germline ends. The chain's CDR3 is CASSSMGGAQGSEQFF. The DNA of the CDR3 is TGTGCCAGCAGTTCCATGGGGGGCGCTCAAGGAAGTGAGCAGTTCTTC.

This rearrangement joins TRBV2 to TRBJ1-2, with 9 bases fitting TRBD1. With 8 bases clipped from V and 6 bases from J, the junction kept 13 bases outside the gene matches. CDR3 length: 15 residues. Germline CDR1 SNHLY, CDR2 FYNNEI. CDR3 in amino acids: CASAGVAQGANGYTF. In nucleotides, the CDR3 is TGTGCCAGCGCTGGGGTGGCACAGGGGGCGAATGGCTACACCTTC.

The chain has TRBV27 and TRBJ1-3; 9 positions match TRBD1. With V trimmed by 0 bases and J by 9 bases, 9 bases remained unmatched. CDR1 is MNHEY, CDR2 SMNVEV, per germline (reference sequence). The CDR3 contains 16 residues. The CDR3 coding sequence is TGTGCCAGCAGTTTATCTCCTGGACAGGGGACTAGCACCATATATTTT. It specifies CASSLSPGQGTSTIYF.

The J gene is TRBJ1-1, the V gene TRBV29-1; 8 nucleotides agree with TRBD1. V shed 2 bases and J 0 bases; nucleotides not matched to a gene: 2. Per the germline V gene, CDR1 is SQVTM and CDR2 is ANQGSEA. The CDR3 runs 14 residues. CDR3 residues: CSVERQGMNTEAFF. DNA of the CDR3: TGCAGCGTTGAAAGACAGGGGATGAACACTGAAGCTTTCTTT. Full variable domain (outside the CDR3, taken from reference TRBV29-1 and TRBJ1-1): SAVISQKPSRDICQRGTSLTIQCQVDSQVTMMFWYRQQPGQSLTLIATANQGSEATYESGFVIDKFPISRPNLTFSTLTVSNMSPEDSSIYLCSVERQGMNTEAFFGQGTRLTVV.

This clonotype was seen only a few times. The chain recombines TRBV4-1 with TRBJ1-4; a possible D gene is TRBD1 (5 bases). Per the germline V gene, CDR1 is MGHRA and CDR2 is YSYEKL. The CDR3 consists of 14 residues. Trimming stripped 2 bases from V and 5 bases from J, with 9 bases between. The CDR3 loop reads CASSQQGRNEKLFF. For the CDR3, the DNA is TGCGCCAGCAGCCAACAGGGAAGGAATGAAAAACTGTTTTTT.

This clonotype was observed a few times. This chain joins TRBV27 and TRBJ2-5; no clear D. Trimming removed 5 bases at V and 5 bases at J, with 15 bases between. From germline, CDR1 is MNHEY and CDR2 SMNVEV (reference sequence). The CDR3 extends over 14 amino acids. CDR3 residues: CASSPETYFETQYF. The CDR3 nucleotides read TGTGCCAGCAGTCCGGAGACTTATTTTGAGACCCAGTACTTC.

V and J are TRBV27 and TRBJ1-5; no reliable D call. Germline CDR1 reads MNHEY; CDR2 reads SMNVEV (reference sequence). The CDR3 loop spans 13 amino acids. Deletions cut 6 bases from V and 1 base from J, with 7 bases between. For the CDR3, the DNA is TGTGCCAGCAGGGGGATGAGCAATCAGCCCCAGCATTTT. This codes for CASRGMSNQPQHF.

Only a few counts were recorded for this clonotype. This chain links TRBV29-1 with TRBJ2-3; D may match TRBD1 or TRBD2 (5 bases each). The CDR3 is 12 amino acids. From germline, CDR1 is SQVTM and CDR2 ANQGSEA. Trimming removed 3 bases at V and 4 bases at J, with 8 bases between. CDR3 nucleotides: TGCAGCGTTGATGAGGGGCCAGATACGCAGTATTTT. Translation gives CSVDEGPDTQYF.

This clonotype was counted only a few times. The chain has TRBV28 and TRBJ1-6; D perhaps matches TRBD1 (5 bases). Germline V gives CDR1 MDHEN, CDR2 SYDVKM. This CDR3 is 16 amino acids long. The V gene lost 10 bases and the J gene lost 6 bases, with 22 bases spanning the gap. CDR3 DNA: TGTGCCACCCTCCCCTTAGTCGGGGGAGGTAATTCACCCCTCCACTTT. It encodes CATLPLVGGGNSPLHF. The entire variable domain, with the rest obtained from reference TRBV28 and TRBJ1-6, is as follows: DVKVTQSSRYLVKRTGEKVFLECVQDMDHENMFWYRQDPGLGLRLIYFSYDVKMKEKGDIPEGYSVSREKKERFSLILESASTNQTSMYLCATLPLVGGGNSPLHFGNGTRLTVT.